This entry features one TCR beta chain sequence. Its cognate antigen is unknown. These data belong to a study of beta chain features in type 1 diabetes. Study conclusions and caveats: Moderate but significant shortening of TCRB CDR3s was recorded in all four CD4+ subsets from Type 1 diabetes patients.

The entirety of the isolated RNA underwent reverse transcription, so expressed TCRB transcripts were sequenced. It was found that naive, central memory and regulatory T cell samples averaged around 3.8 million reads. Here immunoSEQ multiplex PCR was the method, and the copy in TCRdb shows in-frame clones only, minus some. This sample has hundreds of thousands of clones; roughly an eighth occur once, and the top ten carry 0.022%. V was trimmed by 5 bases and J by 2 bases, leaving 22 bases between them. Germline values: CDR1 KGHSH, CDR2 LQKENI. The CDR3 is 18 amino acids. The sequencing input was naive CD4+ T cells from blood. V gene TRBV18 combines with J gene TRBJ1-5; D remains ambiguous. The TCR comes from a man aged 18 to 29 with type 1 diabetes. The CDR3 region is CASSAGSLVMGGNQPQHF. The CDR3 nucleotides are TGTGCCAGCTCAGCCGGTTCACTAGTCATGGGCGGCAATCAGCCCCAGCATTTT.